This TCR beta chain is drawn from a study of cytomegalovirus exposure and HLA in healthy donors. CDR1 and CDR2 (germline): MNHEY, SVGAGI. The length of the CDR3 is 15 residues. Trimming pared 6 bases from V and 0 bases from J, leaving 12 bases between. The PCR had 60 Vbeta and 13 Jbeta primers. Per the original data handling: Later work found 65 million to 100 million unique TCR beta chains, with 10 million to 14 million shared. Libraries were prepared by immunoSEQ multiplex PCR; TCRdb keeps only in-frame clonotypes and omits some of them. V and J calls and clone size are as listed in that table; D and trimming were resolved from the DNA. The top ten clones hold 1.6% of a sample with about 140,000 clones, more than 60% of them seen once.

The chain links TRBV6-5 to TRBJ1-5; no reliable D call. Sequenced sample: PBMCs. The receptor comes from a female donor in good health and CMV-seronegative. The CDR3, as DNA: TGTGCCAGCAGAAAAACCAGGAATAGCAATCAGCCCCAGCATTTT. Protein sequence: CASRKTRNSNQPQHF.